The clone carrying this TCR beta chain was seen a few times. What it binds is not known. V was pared by 5 bases and J by 0 bases, with 10 bases of the junction left unmatched. This CDR3 contains 16 residues. Germline CDR1 reads SGHVS; CDR2 reads FQNEAQ. Healthy Caucasian individuals from Russia aged about 6 to 95 served as donors. The sample belongs to a study of blood T cells in healthy people across ages. Overall study: Template switching picked up about one barcoded beta molecule for each two T cells. Notes on the study in general: No conclusive comparison of naive versus antigen-experienced cells was possible with unsorted PBMCs.

Using a J-beta primer mix together with a sample-barcoded 5' primer, a second PCR was run for roughly 6 to 11 cycles. Every cDNA molecule bore a tag from a template-switch adaptor containing 12 random nucleotides. Each CDR3 protein is one row after TCRdb ran MiXCR on the 5' RACE reads. Among about 730,000 distinct CDR3 sequences listed, 43% were seen once. The chain links TRBV7-8 to TRBJ2-7; 7 bases are a match to TRBD2. What was sequenced was blood. This clonotype was sampled from an older woman in good health. The CDR3 nucleotides read TGTGCCAGCAGCCGACCCGGGGGGTTTAGCTCCTACGAGCAGTACTTC. Translation gives CASSRPGGFSSYEQYF.